This T cell receptor beta chain is drawn from a study of T cells in Graves' hyperthyroidism and ophthalmopathy. The CDR3 contains 14 residues. Germline CDR1 reads DFQATT; CDR2 reads SNEGSKA (reference sequence). Losses at the gene ends were 0 bases for V and 5 bases for J; bases not matched to a gene: 4. Amplification of TCR beta CDR3 regions used RNA as the template. When the TCR CDR3 underwent first-round RT-PCR, the HTBI primer set was used. In TCRdb, the multiplex PCR reads were re-called with MiXCR into one record per CDR3 protein. The data contain about 360,000 distinct CDR3 sequences, around 13% of them seen just once; the ten biggest clones take up 9.2%.

V usage is TRBV20-1 and J usage is TRBJ2-7; 10 nucleotides align to TRBD2. The receptor comes from a young woman with Graves' hyperthyroidism. The sample comprised blood. The CDR3 region is CSAREGTSDHEQYF. The CDR3 DNA is TGCAGTGCTAGAGAAGGGACTAGCGACCACGAGCAGTACTTC.